These 28 T cell receptor beta chains share one sample of origin, sequenced in a study of shared clonotypes between healthy human individuals. Data came from immunoSEQ multiplex PCR; TCRdb stores just in-frame clones and leaves some out. This table has some 1.1 million clones, 77% appearing once. Sequenced sample: memory CD4+ T cells from PBMCs. Described subset: CD45RA-negative fraction. These receptors all come from a man younger than 35 in good health. Some clones in this sample may be carry-over from other donors' samples.

This sequence joins TRBV4-1 and TRBJ1-2; 8 bases line up with TRBD1. The J segment lost 7 bases and the V segment lost 2 bases, leaving 6 bases of the junction unmatched. This CDR3 contains 14 residues. CDR1 MGHRA and CDR2 YSYEKL come from the germline V gene. CDR3 DNA: TGCGCCAGCAGCCAAACGACAGGGGCTAGTGGCTACACCTTC. Protein product: CASSQTTGASGYTF.

This clone was counted a few times. The chain is built from TRBV19 and TRBJ1-1; D remains unclear. Germline V gives CDR1 LNHDA, CDR2 SQIVND (reference sequence). The CDR3 is 14 amino acids. The ends were cut back, 6 bases at V and 1 base at J, with 12 bases in the middle. The CDR3 DNA is TGTGCCAGTAGGAGCCTCGCGGGGAACACTGAAGCTTTCTTT. Translating it yields CASRSLAGNTEAFF.

This clone has just a few counts. A much larger clone sits a single nucleotide away, making a read error possible. The same CDR3 is also encoded by other DNA sequences in this sample. The rearrangement links TRBV2 to TRBJ2-7; D is ambiguous. This CDR3 has 11 amino acids. Germline lookup yields CDR1 SNHLY and CDR2 FYNNEI. V was shortened by 6 bases and J by 4 bases, with 7 bases between the two germline ends. In DNA, the CDR3 is TGTGCCAGCAGCTCAGGTTACGAGCAGTACTTC. It codes for CASSSGYEQYF.

This chain joins TRBV7-6 and TRBJ1-4, with D unclear. V lost 1 base and J lost 0, with 6 bases in between. The length of the CDR3 is 15 residues. Germline CDR1 is SGHVS and CDR2 is FNYEAQ. Here the CDR3 reads CASSLEGTTNEKLFF. In DNA form, the CDR3 reads TGTGCCAGCAGCTTAGAGGGAACAACTAATGAAAAACTGTTTTTT.

The chain has TRBV6-1 and TRBJ2-7; 12 bases line up with TRBD1. CDR3 length: 15 residues. Trimming took 4 bases from V and 5 from J; bases not matched to a gene: 6. Germline CDR1 MNHNS, CDR2 SASEGT. Here the CDR3 reads CASSAWDRGPNEQYF. CDR3 nucleotide sequence: TGTGCCAGCAGTGCTTGGGACAGGGGGCCCAACGAGCAGTACTTC.

This clone was seen only a few times. This chain links TRBV18 with TRBJ1-1; the D is unclear. The CDR3 spans 14 residues. Germline V gene data show CDR1 as KGHSH and CDR2 as LQKENI. The V gene lost 3 bases and the J gene lost 1 base, with 9 bases spanning the gap. Here the CDR3 DNA reads TGTGCCAGCTCACCTGAGAGCTCGAACACTGAAGCTTTCTTT. Translation: CASSPESSNTEAFF.

This chain joins TRBV5-1 and TRBJ1-4; no clear D. CDR3 length: 14 amino acids. V lost 1 base, J lost 7 bases, and 11 bases lay in between. Germline V CDR1 and CDR2: SGHRS, YFSETQ. In DNA form, the CDR3 reads TGCGCCAGCAGCTTGAAGGAATTCGGTGAAAAACTGTTTTTT. It yields the protein CASSLKEFGEKLFF.

This chain connects TRBV7-2 to TRBJ1-3, with TRBD1 matching over 8 bases. Looked up from germline, CDR1 is SGHTA and CDR2 is FQGNSA. The CDR3 sequence is 16 residues long. Germline trimming cut 4 bases from V and 0 bases from J; bases unmatched to any gene: 5. The CDR3 DNA reads as TGTGCCAGCAGCTCTGGGACAGGTGTCTCTGGAAACACCATATATTTT. Its translation: CASSSGTGVSGNTIYF.

This chain uses TRBV7-9 with TRBJ2-1; D ambiguous. This CDR3 comprises 14 residues. Per germline, CDR1 SEHNR and CDR2 FQNEAQ (reference sequence). V lost 3 bases and J lost 7, with 13 bases in between. The CDR3 spells CASSFNGPTNEQFF. CDR3 coding DNA: TGTGCCAGCAGCTTCAACGGACCGACTAATGAGCAGTTCTTC.

Concerning this clone itself: One end of the junction fails to match germline, which may point to a read error. The chain employs TRBV6-1 and TRBJ1-1, with D perhaps TRBD1 (5 bases). Germline V lookup: CDR1 MNHNS, CDR2 SASEGT. This CDR3 contains 14 residues. Here the CDR3 reads CASSERAGRGRGPF. CDR3 DNA: TGTGCCAGCAGTGAACGGGCAGGGAGAGGACGGGGTCCCTTT.

Remarks on this clone: This sample also contains other DNA sequences that code for the same CDR3. The chain uses TRBV28 and TRBJ2-7; the match to TRBD2 covers 11 bases. Germline CDR1 is MDHEN and CDR2 is SYDVKM. This CDR3 region has 15 residues. V lost 5 bases, J lost 2 bases, and 5 bases stayed unmatched. This CDR3 reads CASSPGTSGAYEQYF. CDR3 sequence (DNA): TGTGCCAGCAGTCCGGGGACTAGCGGAGCCTACGAGCAGTACTTC.

This clone came up once. This sequence joins TRBV5-1 and TRBJ2-3; maybe TRBD1 (6 bases). Germline assignment: CDR1 SGHRS and CDR2 YFSETQ. The ends were cut back, 5 bases at V and 8 bases at J, with 21 bases in the middle. The CDR3 contains 15 residues. CDR3 loop: CASSFGQQGLGTQYF. CDR3 bases: TGCGCCAGCAGTTTTGGACAGCAAGGGCTCGGTACGCAGTATTTT.

This clone was seen a few times. The rearrangement joins TRBV2 to TRBJ2-7; D perhaps matches TRBD1 (6 bases). CDR3 length equals 13 residues. Germline CDR1 and CDR2: SNHLY and FYNNEI. Trimming cost V 10 bases and J 9 bases, with 22 bases left between them. Here the CDR3 reads CATSSRGEQVQYF. CDR3 in DNA: TGTGCCACCTCAAGCAGGGGAGAGCAAGTGCAGTACTTC. Variable domain in full (rest from reference TRBV2 and TRBJ2-7): EPEVTQTPSHQVTQMGQEVILRCVPISNHLYFYWYRQILGQKVEFLVSFYNNEISEKSEIFDDQFSVERPDGSNFTLKIRSTKLEDSAMYFCATSSRGEQVQYFGPGTRLTVT.

Remarks on this clone: Other DNA sequences in this specimen translate into the identical CDR3. The rearrangement uses TRBV28 and TRBJ2-3; TRBD1 agrees at 8 bases. Germline CDR1 MDHEN, CDR2 SYDVKM. The trim removed 5 bases at V and 4 bases at J, leaving 2 bases unmatched. There are 13 residues in the CDR3. CDR3 loop: CASSIQGADTQYF. The CDR3, as DNA: TGTGCCAGCAGTATACAGGGGGCAGATACGCAGTATTTT.

The chain combines TRBV19 with TRBJ2-6, with D unclear. Germline V gene sequence: CDR1 LNHDA, CDR2 SQIVND (reference sequence). Trimming took 1 base from V and 0 from J, leaving 10 bases between them. The CDR3 totals 17 residues. The CDR3 protein is CASSIGGSPSGANVLTF. The CDR3 region has the DNA TGTGCCAGTAGTATAGGGGGATCTCCCTCTGGGGCCAACGTCCTGACTTTC.

Comment on this clone: The same CDR3 arises from other DNA sequences in this sample as well. This chain links TRBV5-4 with TRBJ1-1; 10 bases match TRBD1. The CDR3 consists of 15 residues. With 1 base clipped from V and 4 bases from J, the junction kept 4 bases outside the gene matches. Germline lookup yields CDR1 SGHNT and CDR2 YYREEE (reference sequence). CDR3: CASSLPGTGVTEAFF. The CDR3, as DNA: TGTGCCAGCAGCTTGCCCGGGACAGGGGTCACTGAAGCTTTCTTT.

V gene TRBV18 combines with J gene TRBJ1-2; D unclear. V lost 3 bases to trimming and J lost 4 bases, with 18 bases between them. The CDR3 extends over 16 amino acids. Germline values: CDR1 KGHSH, CDR2 LQKENI. The DNA for the CDR3 is TGTGCCAGCTCACCCCAAAACCCCCAGAAGGGCTATGGCTACACCTTC. Its translation is CASSPQNPQKGYGYTF.

The genes are TRBV6-5 and TRBJ1-3; D remains unclear. Germline loops: CDR1 MNHEY, CDR2 SVGAGI. This CDR3 is 14 amino acids long. V was cut by 2 bases and J by 4 bases, with 9 bases left in between. DNA for the CDR3: TGTGCCAGCAGTTACCGGTCAGGAGGAAACACCATATATTTT. Its translation: CASSYRSGGNTIYF.

Only a few counts were recorded for this clone. V usage is TRBV4-1 and J usage is TRBJ2-7, with a tentative D call TRBD2 (6 bases). Germline values: CDR1 MGHRA, CDR2 YSYEKL. V was shortened by 0 bases and J by 8 bases, with 14 bases between the two germline ends. The CDR3 has 14 amino acids. The CDR3 bases are TGCGCCAGCAGCCAAGATAAGTGGGCGGGACAGCAGTACTTC. It is translated as CASSQDKWAGQQYF.

This clone appeared once. The chain combines TRBV18 with TRBJ2-2; no firm D call. CDR3 size: 14 residues. V was pared by 5 bases and J by 0 bases, with 7 bases between. The germline CDR1 and CDR2 sequences are KGHSH and LQKENI. For the CDR3, the DNA is TGTGCCAGCTCAGGATCTGCGAACACCGGGGAGCTGTTTTTT. This encodes CASSGSANTGELFF.

This clone appeared a single time. The V call is TRBV27, the J call TRBJ1-2, with 7 bases lining up with TRBD1. Trimming cost V 7 bases and J 4 bases; bases outside gene matches: 9. This CDR3 contains 14 residues. Per germline, CDR1 MNHEY and CDR2 SMNVEV (reference sequence). Here the CDR3 reads CASKSSGGVYGYTF. The CDR3 region has the DNA TGTGCCAGCAAATCCTCAGGGGGTGTCTATGGCTACACCTTC.

The rearrangement links TRBV5-6 to TRBJ2-5, with D perhaps matching TRBD1 (5 bases). The length of the CDR3 is 14 residues. V lost 1 base and J lost 2, with 9 bases in between. The germline V gene has CDR1 SGHDT and CDR2 YYEEEE. CDR3 sequence: CASSLMTVQETQYF. CDR3 DNA: TGTGCCAGCAGCTTGATGACAGTACAAGAGACCCAGTACTTC.

The J gene is TRBJ2-1, the V gene TRBV15; D gene ambiguous. The CDR3 has 14 amino acids. Germline lookup yields CDR1 LNHNV and CDR2 YYDKDF (reference sequence). The V end lost 0 bases, the J end lost 2 bases, and 5 bases lay between the germline ends. The CDR3 sequence: CATSRDGTYNEQFF. The CDR3 DNA is TGTGCCACCAGCAGAGACGGCACCTACAATGAGCAGTTCTTC.

The rearrangement joins TRBV30 to TRBJ2-3, with D possibly matching TRBD1 (6 bases). The ends were cut back, 2 bases at V and 4 bases at J, with 7 bases in the middle. Germline loops: CDR1 GTSNPN, CDR2 SVGIG (reference sequence). The CDR3 consists of 12 residues. CDR3 region: CAWSQGPDTQYF. The CDR3 coding sequence is TGTGCCTGGAGTCAGGGGCCAGATACGCAGTATTTT.

In nucleotides, the CDR3 is TGTGCCAGCAGCTTGGGGGGTCGGGAGGATGAGCAGTTCTTC. Translation gives CASSLGGREDEQFF. The chain links TRBV5-8 to TRBJ2-1, with TRBD2 identical over 7 bases. This CDR3 region has 14 residues. Germline CDR1 and CDR2: SGHTS and YDEGEE. Unmatched junction bases numbered 5, after V lost 0 bases and J lost 8 bases.

The chain combines TRBV7-9 with TRBJ1-1; the D gene is possibly TRBD1 (6 bases). Per germline, CDR1 SEHNR and CDR2 FQNEAQ (reference sequence). The V gene lost 5 bases and the J gene lost 4 bases, with 11 bases spanning the gap. CDR3 length equals 13 residues. CDR3 region: CASSRIGGTEAFF. In nucleotides, the CDR3 is TGTGCCAGCAGCCGTATAGGGGGCACTGAAGCTTTCTTT.

The CDR3 sequence: CASSLSRTSGNTIYF. In DNA, the CDR3 is TGTGCCAGCAGTTTGTCCAGGACCTCTGGAAACACCATATATTTT. The chain employs TRBV7-2 and TRBJ1-3; D is unclear. The CDR3 spans 15 residues. The V gene lost 6 bases and the J gene lost 0 bases, with 12 bases spanning the gap. In germline, CDR1 is SGHTA, CDR2 FQGNSA.

The chain carries TRBV2 and TRBJ1-1, with D maybe TRBD1 (5 bases). Trimming shortened V by 10 bases and J by 2 bases, and 11 bases separated the two germline ends. This CDR3 spans 12 amino acids. CDR1 and CDR2 (germline): SNHLY, FYNNEI. CDR3 nucleotides: TGTGCCAACCACAGGACTAACACTGAAGCTTTCTTT. Residues: CANHRTNTEAFF.